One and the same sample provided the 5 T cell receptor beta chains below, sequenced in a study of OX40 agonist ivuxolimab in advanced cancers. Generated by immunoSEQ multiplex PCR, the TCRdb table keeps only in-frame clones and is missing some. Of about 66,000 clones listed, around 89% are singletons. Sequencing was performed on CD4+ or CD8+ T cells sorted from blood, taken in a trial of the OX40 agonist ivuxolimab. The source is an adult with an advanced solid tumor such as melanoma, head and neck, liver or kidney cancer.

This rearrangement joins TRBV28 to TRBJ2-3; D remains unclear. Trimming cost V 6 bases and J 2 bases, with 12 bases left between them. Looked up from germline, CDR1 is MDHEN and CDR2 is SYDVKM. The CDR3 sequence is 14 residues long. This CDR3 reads CASRWTQPTDTQYF. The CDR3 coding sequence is TGTGCCAGCAGGTGGACCCAACCCACAGATACGCAGTATTTT.

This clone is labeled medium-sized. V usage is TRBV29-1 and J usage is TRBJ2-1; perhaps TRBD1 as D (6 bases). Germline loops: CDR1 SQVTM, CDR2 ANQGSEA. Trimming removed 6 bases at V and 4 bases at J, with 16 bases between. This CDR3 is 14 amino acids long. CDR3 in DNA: TGCAGCGTGCAGACAGGAATGATGTACAATGAGCAGTTCTTC. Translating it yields CSVQTGMMYNEQFF.

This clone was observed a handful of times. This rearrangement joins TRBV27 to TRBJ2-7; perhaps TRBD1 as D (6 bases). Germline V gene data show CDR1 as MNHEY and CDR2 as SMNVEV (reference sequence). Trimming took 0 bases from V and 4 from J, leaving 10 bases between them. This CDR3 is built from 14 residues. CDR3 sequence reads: CASSLSWQGYEQYF. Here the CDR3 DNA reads TGTGCCAGCAGTTTATCCTGGCAGGGGTACGAGCAGTACTTC.

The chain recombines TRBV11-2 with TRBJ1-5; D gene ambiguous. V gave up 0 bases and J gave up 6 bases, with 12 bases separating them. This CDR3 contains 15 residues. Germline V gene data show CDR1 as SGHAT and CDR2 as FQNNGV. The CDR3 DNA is TGTGCCAGCAGCTTAGATAACCGCCTCAGTCAGCCCCAGCATTTT. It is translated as CASSLDNRLSQPQHF.

The CDR3: CASSLSTSGRYYEQYF. DNA for the CDR3: TGTGCCAGCAGTTTATCGACTAGCGGGAGATACTACGAGCAGTACTTC. This chain links TRBV27 with TRBJ2-7; 12 bases map to TRBD2. V lost 0 bases, J lost 3 bases, and 3 bases stayed unmatched. This CDR3 has 16 amino acids. Germline V gene data show CDR1 as MNHEY and CDR2 as SMNVEV (reference sequence).